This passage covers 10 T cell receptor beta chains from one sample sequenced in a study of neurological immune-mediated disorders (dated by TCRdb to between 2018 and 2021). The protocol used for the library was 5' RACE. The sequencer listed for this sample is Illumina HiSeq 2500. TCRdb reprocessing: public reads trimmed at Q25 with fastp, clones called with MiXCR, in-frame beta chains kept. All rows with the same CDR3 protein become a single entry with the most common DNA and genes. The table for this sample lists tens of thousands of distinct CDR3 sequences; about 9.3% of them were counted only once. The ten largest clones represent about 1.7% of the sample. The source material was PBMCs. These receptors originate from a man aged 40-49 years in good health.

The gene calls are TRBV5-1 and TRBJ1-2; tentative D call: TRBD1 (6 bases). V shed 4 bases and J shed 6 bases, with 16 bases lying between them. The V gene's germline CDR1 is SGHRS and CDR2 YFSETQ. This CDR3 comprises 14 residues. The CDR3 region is CASSSRGGEDGYTF. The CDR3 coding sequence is TGCGCCAGCAGCAGTAGGGGGGGGGAGGATGGCTACACCTTC.

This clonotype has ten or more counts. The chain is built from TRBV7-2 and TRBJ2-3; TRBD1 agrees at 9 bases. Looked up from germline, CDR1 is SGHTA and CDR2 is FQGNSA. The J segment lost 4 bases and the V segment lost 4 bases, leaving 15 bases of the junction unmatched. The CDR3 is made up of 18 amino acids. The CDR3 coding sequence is TGTGCCAGCAGCTCTTCTTATGGGACAGGGCTCCGGGCAGATACGCAGTATTTT. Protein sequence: CASSSSYGTGLRADTQYF.

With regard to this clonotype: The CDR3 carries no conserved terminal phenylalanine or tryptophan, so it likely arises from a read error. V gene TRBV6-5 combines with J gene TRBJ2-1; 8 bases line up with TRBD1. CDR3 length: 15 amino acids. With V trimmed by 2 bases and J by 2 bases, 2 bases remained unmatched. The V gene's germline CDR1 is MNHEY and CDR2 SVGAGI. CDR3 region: CASSYGQGPYNEQFL. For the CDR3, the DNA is TGTGCCAGCAGTTACGGACAGGGACCCTACAATGAGCAGTTCCTC.

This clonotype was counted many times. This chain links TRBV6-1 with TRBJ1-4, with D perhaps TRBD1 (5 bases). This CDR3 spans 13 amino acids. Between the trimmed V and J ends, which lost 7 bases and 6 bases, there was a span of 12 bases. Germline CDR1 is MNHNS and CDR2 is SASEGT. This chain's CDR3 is CASKDGGDEKLFF. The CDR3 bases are TGTGCCAGCAAGGATGGAGGGGATGAAAAACTGTTTTTT.

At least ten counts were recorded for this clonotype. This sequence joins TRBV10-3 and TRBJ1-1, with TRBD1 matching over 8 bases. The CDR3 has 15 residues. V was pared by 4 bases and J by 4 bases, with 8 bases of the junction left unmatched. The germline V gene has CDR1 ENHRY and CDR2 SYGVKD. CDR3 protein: CAISAYGQGGTEAFF. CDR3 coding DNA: TGTGCCATCAGTGCTTACGGACAGGGAGGCACTGAAGCTTTCTTT.

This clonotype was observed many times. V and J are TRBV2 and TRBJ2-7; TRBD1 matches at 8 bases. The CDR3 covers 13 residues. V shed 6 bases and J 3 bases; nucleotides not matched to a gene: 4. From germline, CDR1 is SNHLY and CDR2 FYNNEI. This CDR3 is CASRGTGVYEQYF. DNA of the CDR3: TGTGCCAGCAGGGGGACAGGAGTCTACGAGCAGTACTTC.

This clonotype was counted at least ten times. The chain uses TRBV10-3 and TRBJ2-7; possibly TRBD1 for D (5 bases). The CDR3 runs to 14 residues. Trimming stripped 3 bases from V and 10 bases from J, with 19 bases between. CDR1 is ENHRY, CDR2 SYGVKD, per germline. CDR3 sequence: CAISEFTGTDVQYF. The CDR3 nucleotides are TGTGCCATCAGTGAATTTACAGGAACGGACGTCCAGTACTTC.

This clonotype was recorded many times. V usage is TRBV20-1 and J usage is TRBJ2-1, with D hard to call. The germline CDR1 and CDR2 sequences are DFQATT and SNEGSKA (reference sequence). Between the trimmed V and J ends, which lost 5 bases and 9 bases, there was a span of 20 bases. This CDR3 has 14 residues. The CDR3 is CSAGSPQSLVEQFF. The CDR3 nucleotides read TGCAGTGCTGGTTCACCCCAGTCATTGGTTGAGCAGTTCTTC.

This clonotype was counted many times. CDR3 sequence: CASSQVPTGSRRGETQYF. CDR3 bases: TGTGCCAGCAGCCAAGTCCCCACCGGGAGCCGCCGGGGGGAGACCCAGTACTTC. The chain carries TRBV3-1 and TRBJ2-5; D might be TRBD2 (6 bases). The CDR3 is 18 residues long. Germline assignment: CDR1 LGHDT and CDR2 YNNKEL (reference sequence). The V end was cut by 1 base, the J end by 5 bases, with 23 bases between.

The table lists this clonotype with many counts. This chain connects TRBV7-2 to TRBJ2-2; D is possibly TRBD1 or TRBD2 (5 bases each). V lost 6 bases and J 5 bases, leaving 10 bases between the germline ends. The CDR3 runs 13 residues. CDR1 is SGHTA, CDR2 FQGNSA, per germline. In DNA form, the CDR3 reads TGTGCCAGCAGGAACGAGGGGACCGGGGAGCTGTTTTTT. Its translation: CASRNEGTGELFF.